A selection of T cell receptor beta chains follows, all from one sample in a study of T cells after yellow fever vaccination. One entry per CDR3 protein results from TCRdb running MiXCR on the 5' RACE reads. The sample has tens of thousands of distinct CDR3 sequences; 7.3% are singletons. The sequenced sample was CD8+ T cells sorted from PBMCs, obtained around 10 days after the first yellow fever vaccination. The receptors here all came from a man younger than 35 who received the YFV17D yellow fever vaccine. CDR3s include the opening cysteine and the closing phenylalanine or tryptophan. The order of the fields is J gene, clone size, V gene, D gene, CDR3 DNA, CDR3 protein. A D gene is named only where the DNA matches it firmly. Not all rows give a size; the values are once, few, many and, for expanded clones, a class.

TRBJ1-1 many TRBV9 . TGTGCCAGCAGCGTAGAGGGAGGAATGAACACTGAAGCTTTCTTT CASSVEGGMNTEAFF
TRBJ2-1 many TRBV4-1 . TGCGCCAGCAGCCAAGCATGGGCCATCCCTTACAATGAGCAGTTCTTC CASSQAWAIPYNEQFF
TRBJ1-1 few TRBV5-6 . TGTGCCAGCGCTCCATCGGGGGGCAGAAAAGCTTTCTTT CASAPSGGRKAFF
TRBJ1-2 many TRBV6-2/TRBV6-3 TRBD1 TGTGCCAGCAGTTCAATAACGACAGGGAGAAACTATGGCTACACCTTC CASSSITTGRNYGYTF
TRBJ1-5 many TRBV4-1 . TGCGCCAGCAGCCAAGACGGGGATCAGCCCCAGCATTTT CASSQDGDQPQHF
TRBJ2-7 . TRBV9 . TGTGCCAGCAGATCAGGTCTTCCCTACGAGCAGTACTTC CASRSGLPYEQYF
TRBJ2-1 many TRBV12-3/TRBV12-4 . TGTGCCAGCAGTTCCTCGACTAGCAATGAGCAGTTCTTC CASSSSTSNEQFF
TRBJ1-2 many TRBV28 TRBD1 TGTGCCAGCGGACAGGGGGCCTATGGCTACACCTTC CASGQGAYGYTF
TRBJ1-1 . TRBV7-9 . TGTGCCAGCAGCCCCCCCGGATTAGACACTGAAGCTTTCTTT CASSPPGLDTEAFF
TRBJ1-1 many TRBV4-3 . TGCGCCAGCAGCCAAGGGCGGGTTAACACTGAAGCTTTCTTT CASSQGRVNTEAFF
TRBJ2-3 many TRBV28 . TGTGCCAGCAGTAAGTATGGCACAGATACGCAGTATTTT CASSKYGTDTQYF
TRBJ2-3 . TRBV7-2 TRBD1 TGTGCCAGCAGCTTAGGGGACAGGGCACCGGATACGCAGTATTTT CASSLGDRAPDTQYF
TRBJ1-5 . TRBV20-1 . TGCAGTGCTACTTTTACGGACAGCTCTAGCAATCAGCCCCAGCATTTT CSATFTDSSSNQPQHF
TRBJ2-5 . TRBV6-5 TRBD1 TGTGCCAGCAGTTATTCGGACAGGGACCCCTTCCAAGAGACCCAGTACTTC CASSYSDRDPFQETQYF
TRBJ1-2 many TRBV5-1 . TGCGCCAGCAGCTTGGGGACGGGGCGCGATGGCTACACCTTC CASSLGTGRDGYTF
TRBJ1-1 many TRBV12-3/TRBV12-4 . TGTGCCAGCACCCCCACGGGGGGAGCGGGCAAGACTGAAGCTTTCTTT CASTPTGGAGKTEAFF
TRBJ1-2 few TRBV3-1 TRBD1 TGTGCCAGCAGCCAAGGGGACAGCAGTAACTATGGCTACACCTTC CASSQGDSSNYGYTF
TRBJ2-7 . TRBV29-1 TRBD1 TGCAGCGTTGGGGACAGCTTAGTATACGAGCAGTACTTC CSVGDSLVYEQYF
TRBJ1-1 many TRBV5-6 . TGTGCCAGCACAGGGCTGAACACTGAAGCTTTCTTT CASTGLNTEAFF
TRBJ2-2 many TRBV4-3 TRBD1 TGCGCCAGCAGCCAGGATTTCTCAGGGGGCACCGGGGAGCTGTTTTTT CASSQDFSGGTGELFF
TRBJ2-7 many TRBV15 . TGTGCCACCAGCCGCGGACTGAGCTCCTACGAGCAGTACTTC CATSRGLSSYEQYF
TRBJ2-3 few TRBV7-8 . TGTGCCAGCAGCTCTCTGAGGGCGCAGGGGAGGACCCTCAGCACAGATACGCAGTATTTT CASSSLRAQGRTLSTDTQYF
TRBJ2-1 . TRBV24-1 . TGTGCCACCAGAGGGGGTCCCTACAATGAGCAGTTCTTC CATRGGPYNEQFF
TRBJ2-1 many TRBV6-2/TRBV6-3 . TGTGCCAGCATGGCCTACAATGAGCAGTTCTTC CASMAYNEQFF
TRBJ2-2 . TRBV6-5 . TGTGCCAGCAGTTACGGGCCAGGGCGGTTGACGAACACCGGGGAGCTGTTTTTT CASSYGPGRLTNTGELFF
TRBJ2-3 many TRBV4-1 . TGCGCCAGCAGCCGTCGCCCCCTCATGGAGGTGGCAGATACGCAGTATTTT CASSRRPLMEVADTQYF
TRBJ2-2 many TRBV5-1 . TGCGCCAGCAGCATACGGACAGATCTCACCGGGGAGCTGTTTTTT CASSIRTDLTGELFF
TRBJ2-7 many TRBV5-1 . TGCGCCAGCAGCTTCGACATTTACGAGCAGTACTTC CASSFDIYEQYF
TRBJ1-1 few TRBV5-1 TRBD1 TGCGCCAGCAGCCCTGGGACAGGGGTTGTGAACACTGAAGCTTTCTTT CASSPGTGVVNTEAFF
TRBJ1-2 . TRBV12-3/TRBV12-4 TRBD1 TGTGCCAGCAGTACGGACAGGGTGCTCTCTAACTATGGCTACACCTTC CASSTDRVLSNYGYTF
TRBJ2-7 few TRBV10-3 . TGTGCCATCAGTGAGAGGGACGTCTACGAGCAGTACTTC CAISERDVYEQYF
TRBJ2-2 few TRBV19 . TGTGCCAGTAGGAGACAGGCTTGGGTGACCGGGGAGCTGTTTTTT CASRRQAWVTGELFF
TRBJ2-7 many TRBV6-5 TRBD1 TGTGCCAGCAGTTACGGACAGGGGGCCTACGAGCAGTACTTC CASSYGQGAYEQYF
TRBJ2-5 many TRBV14 . TGTGCCAGCAGCCACGAAGTCGCTATTGAGACCCAGTACTTC CASSHEVAIETQYF
TRBJ1-5 many TRBV6-1 TRBD1 TGTGCCAGCAGTCCCGCTGGGACAGGTTATCAGCCCCAGCATTTT CASSPAGTGYQPQHF
TRBJ2-2 many TRBV12-3/TRBV12-4 . TGTGCCAGCCTCCCATCGGACACCGGGGAGCTGTTTTTT CASLPSDTGELFF
TRBJ2-2 few TRBV5-8 . TGTGCCACCCGAGCTGACACCGGGGAGCTGTTTTTT CATRADTGELFF
TRBJ2-3 many TRBV7-3 TRBD2 TGTGCCAGCATCACCCGGGGGGTACTCACAGATACGCAGTATTTT CASITRGVLTDTQYF
TRBJ2-5 few TRBV21-1 . TGTGCCAGCAGCAAAGGAGGGGAGGAGAAAGAGACCCAGTACTTC CASSKGGEEKETQYF
TRBJ2-2 many TRBV19 TRBD1 TGTGCCAGTAGTATAGAGGACAGGGTAAACGGGGAGCTGTTTTTT CASSIEDRVNGELFF
TRBJ2-5 . TRBV6-2/TRBV6-3 TRBD2 TGTGCCAGCAGTTACTCGTCGGGACTAGCGACCCTGGCCTTC CASSYSSGLATLAF
TRBJ1-4 many TRBV11-1 . TGTGCCAGCAGCTTAGTGGTCCCAGATCCTTTACACCTTGCAACTAATGAAAAACTGTTTTTT CASSLVVPDPLHLATNEKLFF